This entry lists 26 T cell receptor beta chains sequenced from one sample in a study of shared clonotypes between healthy human individuals. Here immunoSEQ multiplex PCR was the method, and the copy in TCRdb shows in-frame clones only, minus some. The table lists approximately 460,000 clones, about 74% of them singletons. What was sequenced was PBMCs. The receptors were sampled from a woman between 35 and 50 years old in good health. Some clones in this sample may be carry-over from other donors' samples.

The chain joins TRBV6-5 to TRBJ1-1, with 10 bases lining up with TRBD1. This CDR3 is built from 15 residues. Trimming took 6 bases from V and 0 from J; bases not matched to a gene: 4. Germline V gene lookup returns CDR1 MNHEY and CDR2 SVGAGI. The CDR3 DNA reads as TGTGCCAGCAGCCAGGGACAGGGGATGAACACTGAAGCTTTCTTT. It specifies CASSQGQGMNTEAFF.

This chain uses TRBV7-9 with TRBJ2-1, with 8 nucleotides matching TRBD2. This CDR3 contains 15 residues. The V and J ends lost 3 bases and 9 bases, in that order; junction bases with no gene match: 10. CDR1 and CDR2 from the germline V gene are SEHNR and FQNEAQ (reference sequence). This chain's CDR3 is CASSFAGGPHIEQFF. In DNA, the CDR3 is TGTGCCAGCAGCTTTGCGGGAGGTCCCCACATTGAGCAGTTCTTC. Drawing the rest from reference TRBV7-9 and TRBJ2-1, the complete variable domain is DTGVSQNPRHKITKRGQNVTFRCDPISEHNRLYWYRQTLGQGPEFLTYFQNEAQLEKSRLLSDRFSAERPKGSFSTLEIQRTEQGDSAMYLCASSFAGGPHIEQFFGPGTRLTVL.

The V gene is TRBV5-6, the J gene TRBJ1-2; 7 bases align to TRBD1. The ends lost 0 bases at V and 8 bases at J; junction bases unmatched: 10. Germline assignment: CDR1 SGHDT and CDR2 YYEEEE. There are 15 residues in the CDR3. CDR3 protein: CASSLEFTGVPGYTF. The CDR3 DNA sequence: TGTGCCAGCAGCTTGGAATTTACAGGGGTTCCAGGCTACACCTTC.

This clone was seen only once. The chain recombines TRBV28 with TRBJ2-2; 9 bases agree with TRBD1. V trimming: 5 bases; J trimming: 6 bases; junction bases outside the gene matches: 16. Germline CDR1 and CDR2: MDHEN and SYDVKM. CDR3 size: 18 residues. The CDR3 region is CASSPPPTGTGRAGELFF. The CDR3 region has the DNA TGTGCCAGCAGTCCGCCCCCAACCGGGACAGGGCGGGCCGGGGAGCTGTTTTTT. Full variable domain (rest looked up from reference TRBV28 and TRBJ2-2): DVKVTQSSRYLVKRTGEKVFLECVQDMDHENMFWYRQDPGLGLRLIYFSYDVKMKEKGDIPEGYSVSREKKERFSLILESASTNQTSMYLCASSPPPTGTGRAGELFFGEGSRLTVL.

The chain couples TRBV28 to TRBJ2-7; TRBD1 agrees at 12 bases. Germline V gene data show CDR1 as MDHEN and CDR2 as SYDVKM. J lost 4 bases, V lost 5 bases, and 6 bases had no gene match. The CDR3 runs to 15 residues. The CDR3 spells CASSTPGQGAYEQYF. The CDR3 DNA sequence: TGTGCCAGCAGTACCCCGGGACAGGGGGCTTACGAGCAGTACTTC.

This clone was observed a handful of times. One junction end does not reproduce the germline sequence, and a read error may be involved. The sample carries other DNA sequences with the same CDR3. The rearrangement links TRBV7-9 to TRBJ1-2, with D unresolved. Germline V gene sequence: CDR1 SEHNR, CDR2 FQNEAQ (reference sequence). This CDR3 has 14 amino acids. The CDR3 sequence is CASSLSGTYYGYTF. CDR3 nucleotides: TGCGCCAGCAGCTTAAGTGGCACGTACTATGGCTACACCTTC.

The chain recombines TRBV5-1 with TRBJ1-2, with D maybe TRBD1 (5 bases). V was cut by 7 bases and J by 5 bases, with 21 bases left in between. In germline, CDR1 is SGHRS, CDR2 YFSETQ. The CDR3 length is 15 residues. In DNA, the CDR3 is TGCGCCAGCCGTACCGGGGCCGAGGCTGTATATGGCTACACCTTC. Protein product: CASRTGAEAVYGYTF.

The chain uses TRBV10-3 and TRBJ1-1; D not resolved. CDR3 length equals 13 residues. Trimming left V 4 bases short and J 5 bases short, with 11 bases between. Germline V gene sequence: CDR1 ENHRY, CDR2 SYGVKD. The CDR3 DNA reads TGTGCCATCAGTGTCCGGGTTGATACTGAAGCTTTCTTT. This translates into CAISVRVDTEAFF.

This clone was seen only a few times. The rearrangement uses TRBV6-5 and TRBJ2-7, with TRBD1 matching over 8 bases. Germline CDR1 MNHEY, CDR2 SVGAGI. The CDR3 contains 13 residues. V shed 2 bases, J shed 9 bases, and the junction held 6 bases outside the gene matches. DNA for the CDR3: TGTGCCAGCAGTTACCGGACAGGGTCCGTGCAGTACTTC. Its translation is CASSYRTGSVQYF.

J is TRBJ2-1 and V is TRBV2; D unclear. V dropped 7 bases and J dropped 0 bases, with 10 bases sitting between them. The CDR3 contains 14 residues. CDR1 is SNHLY and CDR2 is FYNNEI in the germline V gene. CDR3 coding DNA: TGTGCCAGCACCCCCAACCGCTCCTACAATGAGCAGTTCTTC. Amino acid sequence: CASTPNRSYNEQFF.

This clone was found many times. Other DNA sequences in the sample encode the same CDR3. The gene calls are TRBV18 and TRBJ1-4; 7 bases agree with TRBD1. Per the germline V gene, CDR1 is KGHSH and CDR2 is LQKENI. The trim removed 3 bases at V and 4 bases at J, leaving 5 bases unmatched. The CDR3 extends over 15 amino acids. The CDR3 region is CASSPRDSFNEKLFF. Here the CDR3 DNA reads TGTGCCAGCTCACCGCGGGACAGCTTTAATGAAAAACTGTTTTTT.

V usage is TRBV29-1 and J usage is TRBJ2-4, with D perhaps TRBD2 (6 bases). Germline loops: CDR1 SQVTM, CDR2 ANQGSEA. This CDR3 is built from 15 residues. Trimming removed 7 bases at V and 1 base at J, with 17 bases between. The CDR3 nucleotides are TGCAGCGCCCACGGCGGGGACCGGGCCAAAAACATTCAGTACTTC. It is translated as CSAHGGDRAKNIQYF.

The V call is TRBV7-6, the J call TRBJ1-2; 11 bases are a match to TRBD1. The CDR3 runs to 17 residues. V was clipped by 3 bases and J by 8 bases; unmatched bases: 14. CDR1 is SGHVS and CDR2 is FNYEAQ in the germline V gene. The CDR3: CASSFSTGQGGGNGYTF. The CDR3 DNA reads as TGTGCCAGCAGCTTCTCTACGGGACAGGGGGGAGGCAACGGCTACACCTTC.

V gene TRBV7-6 combines with J gene TRBJ2-3; D remains unclear. The germline CDR1 and CDR2 sequences are SGHVS and FNYEAQ. This CDR3 region has 15 residues. The V end lost 5 bases, the J end lost 5 bases, and 17 bases lay between the germline ends. The CDR3 region is CASSLLIQKRDTQYF. The DNA for the CDR3 is TGTGCCAGCAGCCTACTGATTCAGAAGCGAGATACGCAGTATTTT.

This clone was detected once. The chain links TRBV4-1 to TRBJ2-7; 7 bases map to TRBD2. V dropped 4 bases and J dropped 0; count of bases not matched to a gene: 15. The CDR3 spans 18 residues. The V gene's germline CDR1 is MGHRA and CDR2 YSYEKL. The CDR3 region is CASSPLGGEISGSYEQYF. The CDR3 bases are TGCGCCAGCAGCCCCCTGGGAGGGGAGATCTCCGGCTCCTACGAGCAGTACTTC.

A few counts support this clone. The chain carries TRBV7-2 and TRBJ2-7; perhaps TRBD2 as D (6 bases). This CDR3 has 15 amino acids. Between the trimmed V and J ends, which lost 3 bases and 4 bases, there was a span of 16 bases. Germline assignment: CDR1 SGHTA and CDR2 FQGNSA. CDR3 nucleotide sequence: TGTGCCAGCAGCTTCTCTGGGGCGGGGTTATACGAGCAGTACTTC. Translated: CASSFSGAGLYEQYF.

The CDR3 reads CASSSSNTGGEAFF. DNA of the CDR3: TGTGCCAGCAGCTCCAGCAACACAGGGGGGGAGGCTTTCTTT. The gene calls are TRBV7-6 and TRBJ1-1; 8 nucleotides align to TRBD1. V lost 4 bases, J lost 11 bases, and 12 bases stayed unmatched. This CDR3 has 14 residues. From germline, CDR1 is SGHVS and CDR2 FNYEAQ.

The V call is TRBV5-4, the J call TRBJ2-1, with 12 bases aligning to TRBD1. Unmatched junction bases numbered 10, after V lost 5 bases and J lost 7 bases. CDR3 length equals 16 residues. Germline CDR1 SGHNT, CDR2 YYREEE (reference sequence). The CDR3 region is CASRRDRGQLRNEQFF. DNA for the CDR3: TGTGCCAGCAGGAGGGACAGGGGGCAGCTAAGGAATGAGCAGTTCTTC.

The rearrangement uses TRBV2 and TRBJ2-3; 10 bases are shared with TRBD2. The V gene's germline CDR1 is SNHLY and CDR2 FYNNEI. The CDR3 runs 15 residues. Trimming at V came to 3 bases and at J to 3 bases, leaving 3 bases not matched to a gene. CDR3 sequence reads: CASSEASGSTDTQYF. CDR3 nucleotide sequence: TGTGCCAGCAGTGAGGCTAGCGGGAGTACAGATACGCAGTATTTT. The variable domain in full, with the rest retrieved from reference TRBV2 and TRBJ2-3, is EPEVTQTPSHQVTQMGQEVILRCVPISNHLYFYWYRQILGQKVEFLVSFYNNEISEKSEIFDDQFSVERPDGSNFTLKIRSTKLEDSAMYFCASSEASGSTDTQYFGPGTRLTVL.

This chain uses TRBV6-5 with TRBJ2-7; 7 positions match TRBD1. The length of the CDR3 is 14 residues. After removal of 6 bases from V and 8 bases from J, the junction contained 13 bases not matched to a gene. The germline V gene encodes CDR1 MNHEY and CDR2 SVGAGI. CDR3 coding DNA: TGTGCCAGCAGCCCAACAGGGGACGGCCGAAAGCAGTACTTC. It specifies CASSPTGDGRKQYF.

The V and J genes are TRBV7-9 and TRBJ2-1; the D gene is possibly TRBD2 (6 bases). With 1 base removed from V and 0 bases from J, the gap between germline ends came to 10 bases. Germline loops: CDR1 SEHNR, CDR2 FQNEAQ (reference sequence). The CDR3 loop spans 16 amino acids. The CDR3 DNA reads as TGTGCCAGCAGCTTAGGAGGGAGGCCCTCCTACAATGAGCAGTTCTTC. Its translation is CASSLGGRPSYNEQFF.

A word on this clone: It is likely a read error: a sequence one base away is far more abundant. This rearrangement joins TRBV28 to TRBJ1-1; D ambiguous. The CDR3 contains 12 residues. Between the trimmed V and J ends, which lost 10 bases and 4 bases, there was a span of 13 bases. Germline V CDR1 and CDR2: MDHEN, SYDVKM. The CDR3 is CANTARGTEAFF. The CDR3 DNA sequence: TGTGCCAACACCGCCCGCGGCACTGAAGCTTTCTTT.

This clone was counted a single time. The V gene is TRBV19, the J gene TRBJ1-4, with 8 bases lining up with TRBD1. This CDR3 has 14 residues. CDR1 LNHDA and CDR2 SQIVND come from the germline V gene (reference sequence). The junction had 4 bases not matched to a gene; V was cut back by 6 bases and J by 4 bases. CDR3 sequence (DNA): TGTGCCAGTAGGGGACAGGCGTTTAATGAAAAACTGTTTTTT. Its protein product is CASRGQAFNEKLFF. Variable domain in full (rest from reference TRBV19 and TRBJ1-4): DGGITQSPKYLFRKEGQNVTLSCEQNLNHDAMYWYRQDPGQGLRLIYYSQIVNDFQKGDIAEGYSVSREKKESFPLTVTSAQKNPTAFYLCASRGQAFNEKLFFGSGTQLSVL.

In the case of this clone: With only one base between it and a far larger clone, this is likely a read error. This chain joins TRBV7-8 and TRBJ2-6; no definite D call. CDR1 is SGHVS, CDR2 FQNEAQ, per germline. Trimming took off 1 base at V and 2 bases at J, with 3 bases between the two ends. The CDR3 spans 14 residues. This CDR3 is CASSLDTGANVLTF. For the CDR3, the DNA is TGTGCCAGCAGCTTAGATACTGGGGCCAACGTCCTGACTTTC.

V usage is TRBV10-3 and J usage is TRBJ1-5; 8 bases line up with TRBD1. Germline V gene lookup returns CDR1 ENHRY and CDR2 SYGVKD. This CDR3 is built from 12 residues. Trimming took 6 bases from V and 6 from J; bases not matched to a gene: 1. CDR3 coding DNA: TGTGCCATCAGAGACAGGGGTCAGCCCCAGCATTTT. This sequence encodes CAIRDRGQPQHF.

This clone was found once. This chain uses TRBV6-6 with TRBJ1-5, with 12 bases aligning to TRBD1. The CDR3 has 15 amino acids. Germline V lookup: CDR1 MNHNY, CDR2 SVGAGI (reference sequence). J was trimmed by 7 bases and V by 2 bases; bases with no gene match: 3. CDR3 protein: CASSYDGTGGQPQHF. CDR3 DNA: TGTGCCAGCAGTTACGACGGGACAGGGGGCCAGCCCCAGCATTTT.